The next 17 T cell receptor beta chains were all read from a single sample in a study of cytomegalovirus exposure and HLA in healthy donors listed by TCRdb under 2017. Library construction relied on the immunoSEQ multiplex PCR assay. The multiplex PCR relied on a mix of 60 forward primers for TCR Vbeta segments and 13 reverse primers for TCR Jbeta segments. TCRdb took over this immuneACCESS table, retaining in-frame rearrangements with V and J assigned. Such tables are incomplete; in checked studies, under half of the missing clones stem from an unresolved V gene, and the remainder is unexplained. For this sample there are roughly 130,000 clones; about two thirds appear just once. The ten largest clones add up to approximately 6.3% of the sample. The specimen was PBMCs. All receptors derive from a man aged 35 to 55 in good health and CMV-seropositive.

For this clone: Distinct nucleotide sequences in the sample also encode this CDR3. The rearrangement joins TRBV15 to TRBJ1-1; no reliable D call. Trimming shortened V by 0 bases and J by 2 bases, and 7 bases separated the two germline ends. CDR1 and CDR2 from the germline V gene are LNHNV and YYDKDF (reference sequence). The CDR3 spans 14 residues. The CDR3 DNA is TGTGCCACCAGCAGAGAAGGGAGAAACACTGAAGCTTTCTTT. As protein: CATSREGRNTEAFF. Drawing the rest from reference TRBV15 and TRBJ1-1, the complete variable domain is DAMVIQNPRYQVTQFGKPVTLSCSQTLNHNVMYWYQQKSSQAPKLLFHYYDKDFNNEADTPDNFQSRRPNTSFCFLDIRSPGLGDTAMYLCATSREGRNTEAFFGQGTRLTVV.

The rearrangement links TRBV5-1 to TRBJ2-2; maybe TRBD1 (5 bases). The CDR3 runs to 17 residues. The V gene's germline CDR1 is SGHRS and CDR2 YFSETQ. Deletions cut 3 bases from V and 0 bases from J, with 15 bases between. The CDR3 protein is CASSSETEFANTGELFF. CDR3 DNA sequence: TGCGCCAGCAGCTCCGAGACAGAGTTCGCGAACACCGGGGAGCTGTTTTTT.

The chain carries TRBV2 and TRBJ1-5; 8 bases line up with TRBD1. Germline V gives CDR1 SNHLY, CDR2 FYNNEI. The CDR3 runs 16 residues. The trim removed 6 bases at V and 0 bases at J, leaving 7 bases unmatched. CDR3 region: CASSAGTGYSNQPQHF. The CDR3 nucleotides are TGTGCCAGCAGCGCGGGGACAGGATATAGCAATCAGCCCCAGCATTTT.

A single count supports this clone. The V and J genes are TRBV2 and TRBJ1-5; D uncertain. Germline CDR1 is SNHLY and CDR2 is FYNNEI. The V end was cut by 9 bases, the J end by 2 bases, with 14 bases between. The CDR3 has 14 amino acids. DNA for the CDR3: TGTGCCAGTTCACCGACCGGGGGCAATCAGCCCCAGCATTTT. This gives the protein CASSPTGGNQPQHF.

As for this clone: At one end, the junction sequence differs from germline, possibly due to a read error. The chain uses TRBV7-9 and TRBJ2-2; TRBD2 might be the D (5 bases). The CDR3 runs 16 residues. CDR1 is SEHNR and CDR2 is FQNEAQ in the germline V gene (reference sequence). CDR3 sequence reads: CSSSLYRGVDTGELFF. The CDR3 region has the DNA TGTTCCAGCAGCTTATATCGGGGAGTGGACACCGGGGAGCTGTTTTTT.

J is TRBJ2-7 and V is TRBV7-2, with unresolved D. This CDR3 region has 11 residues. Between the trimmed V and J ends, which lost 3 bases and 6 bases, there was a span of 6 bases. CDR1 and CDR2 from the germline V gene are SGHTA and FQGNSA. DNA of the CDR3: TGTGCCAGCAGCTTCACGAGCGAGCAGTACTTC. Protein: CASSFTSEQYF. The variable domain in full, with the rest retrieved from reference TRBV7-2 and TRBJ2-7, is GAGVSQSPSNKVTEKGKDVELRCDPISGHTALYWYRQSLGQGLEFLIYFQGNSAPDKSGLPSDRFSAERTGGSVSTLTIQRTQQEDSAVYLCASSFTSEQYFGPGTRLTVT.

J is TRBJ1-3 and V is TRBV6-1, with 7 bases matching TRBD1. V was clipped by 6 bases and J by 5 bases; unmatched bases: 4. The CDR3 totals 13 residues. Germline CDR1 and CDR2: MNHNS and SASEGT. CDR3: CASSEGQRNTIYF. CDR3 DNA sequence: TGTGCCAGCAGCGAGGGACAGAGAAACACCATATATTTT.

Only one count was recorded for this clone. V usage is TRBV28 and J usage is TRBJ1-2; no clear D gene. This CDR3 has 16 amino acids. V lost 6 bases, J lost 4 bases, and 21 bases lay in between. Looked up from germline, CDR1 is MDHEN and CDR2 is SYDVKM. CDR3 in DNA: TGTGCCAGCAGACCGTCATCCGGGTCACGAACCTATGGCTACACCTTC. Its translation: CASRPSSGSRTYGYTF.

J is TRBJ1-4 and V is TRBV7-2, with D possibly matching TRBD1 (6 bases). Germline V gene data show CDR1 as SGHTA and CDR2 as FQGNSA. The CDR3 loop spans 15 amino acids. V was pared by 1 base and J by 5 bases, with 11 bases between. The CDR3 loop is CASSLGTGWNEKLFF. The CDR3 region has the DNA TGTGCCAGCAGCTTAGGAACAGGGTGGAATGAAAAACTGTTTTTT.

The rearrangement uses TRBV29-1 and TRBJ1-6; unclear D gene. The germline V and J ends were trimmed by 5 bases and 4 bases, with 9 bases remaining between them. CDR1 and CDR2 from the germline V gene are SQVTM and ANQGSEA. The CDR3 spans 13 residues. CDR3 loop: CSVSRGYNSPLHF. The CDR3 DNA follows: TGCAGCGTTTCCCGGGGTTATAATTCACCCCTCCACTTT.

The chain carries TRBV27 and TRBJ2-1; 9 positions agree with TRBD1. With 8 bases clipped from V and 9 bases from J, the junction kept 5 bases outside the gene matches. The CDR3 extends over 12 amino acids. Germline CDR1 is MNHEY and CDR2 is SMNVEV (reference sequence). The CDR3 loop is CASWDRVSEQFF. CDR3 nucleotide sequence: TGTGCCAGCTGGGACAGGGTATCTGAGCAGTTCTTC.

V is TRBV2 and J is TRBJ2-5, with 8 bases fitting TRBD2. After removal of 2 bases from V and 5 bases from J, the junction contained 4 bases not matched to a gene. The germline V gene encodes CDR1 SNHLY and CDR2 FYNNEI. The CDR3 covers 14 residues. The CDR3 DNA sequence: TGTGCCAGCAGTGAAAGGGCTAGCGGGGAGACCCAGTACTTC. This sequence encodes CASSERASGETQYF.

This clone was counted once. The chain carries TRBV4-1 and TRBJ1-2; the D is unclear. There are 15 residues in the CDR3. Trimming stripped 0 bases from V and 1 base from J, with 9 bases between. Germline lookup yields CDR1 MGHRA and CDR2 YSYEKL. The CDR3 sequence: CASSQDNPVNYGYTF. The DNA of the CDR3 is TGCGCCAGCAGCCAAGATAACCCAGTTAACTATGGCTACACCTTC.

This clone occurred a few times. The gene calls are TRBV2 and TRBJ1-4; the D gene is possibly TRBD1 (6 bases). Germline V gene lookup returns CDR1 SNHLY and CDR2 FYNNEI. The CDR3 is made up of 13 amino acids. Trimming removed 5 bases at V and 7 bases at J, with 11 bases between. The CDR3 bases are TGTGCCAGCAGTTTGGGGGCAGGTGAAAAACTGTTTTTT. Its protein is CASSLGAGEKLFF.

The chain joins TRBV5-4 to TRBJ1-2; 12 nucleotides match TRBD1. This CDR3 has 17 residues. Germline V gives CDR1 SGHNT, CDR2 YYREEE (reference sequence). V lost 4 bases, J lost 8 bases, and 15 bases stayed unmatched. CDR3 nucleotides: TGTGCCAGCAGCCCGACCCCCGGGACAGGGGGCGCTGGGGGCTACACCTTC. Its translation is CASSPTPGTGGAGGYTF. The whole variable domain, filled in from reference TRBV5-4 and TRBJ1-2, reads ETGVTQSPTHLIKTRGQQVTLRCSSQSGHNTVSWYQQALGQGPQFIFQYYREEENGRGNFPPRFSGLQFPNYSSELNVNALELDDSALYLCASSPTPGTGGAGGYTFGSGTRLTVV.

The V gene is TRBV9, the J gene TRBJ2-7; the D gene is possibly TRBD1 (6 bases). The CDR3 runs to 14 residues. CDR1 is SGDLS and CDR2 is YYNGEE in the germline V gene. V dropped 0 bases and J dropped 2 bases, with 9 bases sitting between them. CDR3 DNA sequence: TGTGCCAGCAGCGTAGCAGGGGACACCTACGAGCAGTACTTC. Encoded protein: CASSVAGDTYEQYF. Full variable domain (remainder filled in from reference TRBV9 and TRBJ2-7): DSGVTQTPKHLITATGQRVTLRCSPRSGDLSVYWYQQSLDQGLQFLIQYYNGEERAKGNILERFSAQQFPDLHSELNLSSLELGDSALYFCASSVAGDTYEQYFGPGTRLTVT.

This clone was seen a few times. The chain is built from TRBV30 and TRBJ1-2; 8 nucleotides align to TRBD1. The germline V gene has CDR1 GTSNPN and CDR2 SVGIG (reference sequence). V gave up 3 bases and J gave up 2 bases; unmatched junction bases: 2. The CDR3 length is 13 residues. CDR3 nucleotide sequence: TGTGCCTGGAGAGGACAGGGAAACTATGGCTACACCTTC. It is translated as CAWRGQGNYGYTF. Based on the CDR3 plus reference TRBV30 and TRBJ1-2, the full variable domain is SQTIHQWPATLVQPVGSPLSLECTVEGTSNPNLYWYRQAAGRGLQLLFYSVGIGQISSEVPQNLSASRPQDRQFILSSKKLLLSDSGFYLCAWRGQGNYGYTFGSGTRLTVV.